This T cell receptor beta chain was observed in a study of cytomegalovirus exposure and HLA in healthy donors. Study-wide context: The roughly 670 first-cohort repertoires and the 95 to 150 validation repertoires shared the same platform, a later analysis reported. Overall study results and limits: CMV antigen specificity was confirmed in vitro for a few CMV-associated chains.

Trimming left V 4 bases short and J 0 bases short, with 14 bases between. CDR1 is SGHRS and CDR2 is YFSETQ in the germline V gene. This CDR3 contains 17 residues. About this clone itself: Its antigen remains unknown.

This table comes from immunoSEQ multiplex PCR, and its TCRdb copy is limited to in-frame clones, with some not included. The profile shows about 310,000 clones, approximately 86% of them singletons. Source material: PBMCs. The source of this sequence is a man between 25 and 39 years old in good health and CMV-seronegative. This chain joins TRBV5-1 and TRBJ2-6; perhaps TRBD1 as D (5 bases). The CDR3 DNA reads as TGCGCCAGCAGCGGCGGACAACTGCTCTCTGGGGCCAACGTCCTGACTTTC. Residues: CASSGGQLLSGANVLTF.